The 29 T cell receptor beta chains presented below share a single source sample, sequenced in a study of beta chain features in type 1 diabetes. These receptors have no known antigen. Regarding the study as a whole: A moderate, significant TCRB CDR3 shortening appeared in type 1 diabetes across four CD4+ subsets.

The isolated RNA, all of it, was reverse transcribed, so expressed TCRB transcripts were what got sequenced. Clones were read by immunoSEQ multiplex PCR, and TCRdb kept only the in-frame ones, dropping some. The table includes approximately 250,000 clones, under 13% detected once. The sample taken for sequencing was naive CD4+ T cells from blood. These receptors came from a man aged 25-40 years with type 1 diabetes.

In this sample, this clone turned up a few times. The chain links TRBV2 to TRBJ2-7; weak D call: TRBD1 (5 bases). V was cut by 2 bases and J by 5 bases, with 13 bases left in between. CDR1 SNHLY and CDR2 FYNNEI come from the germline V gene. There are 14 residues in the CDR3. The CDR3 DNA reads TGTGCCAGCAGTGAAAGGACAAGCAAAAACGAGCAGTACTTC. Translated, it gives CASSERTSKNEQYF.

The DNA for the CDR3 is TGTGCCAGCAGTGAAGAATCCAGAGGGCGCGGGAAGACTTTCTTT. It specifies CASSEESRGRGKTFF. This chain joins TRBV2 and TRBJ1-1; the D is unclear. With 1 base removed from V and 12 bases from J, the gap between germline ends came to 21 bases. The germline CDR1 and CDR2 sequences are SNHLY and FYNNEI. The CDR3 runs to 15 residues.

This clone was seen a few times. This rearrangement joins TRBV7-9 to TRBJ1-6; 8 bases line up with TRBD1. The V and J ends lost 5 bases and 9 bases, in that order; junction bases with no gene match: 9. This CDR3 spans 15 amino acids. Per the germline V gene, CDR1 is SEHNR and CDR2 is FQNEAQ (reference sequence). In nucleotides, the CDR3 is TGTGCCAGCAGCCCCCGGGACAGGTCCTTTTCACCCCTCCACTTT. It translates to CASSPRDRSFSPLHF. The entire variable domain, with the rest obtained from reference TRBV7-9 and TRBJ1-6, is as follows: DTGVSQNPRHKITKRGQNVTFRCDPISEHNRLYWYRQTLGQGPEFLTYFQNEAQLEKSRLLSDRFSAERPKGSFSTLEIQRTEQGDSAMYLCASSPRDRSFSPLHFGNGTRLTVT.

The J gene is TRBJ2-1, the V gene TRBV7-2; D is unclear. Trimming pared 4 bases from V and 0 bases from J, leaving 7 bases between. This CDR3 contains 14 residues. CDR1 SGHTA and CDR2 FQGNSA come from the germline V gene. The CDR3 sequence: CASSSRSSYNEQFF. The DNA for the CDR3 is TGTGCCAGCAGCTCCCGGAGCTCCTACAATGAGCAGTTCTTC.

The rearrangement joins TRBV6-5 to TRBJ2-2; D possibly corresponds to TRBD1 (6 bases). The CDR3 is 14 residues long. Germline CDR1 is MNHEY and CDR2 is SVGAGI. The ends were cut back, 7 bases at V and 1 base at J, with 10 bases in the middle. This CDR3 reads CASNTGRNTGELFF. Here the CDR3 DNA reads TGTGCCAGCAATACAGGGAGGAACACCGGGGAGCTGTTTTTT.

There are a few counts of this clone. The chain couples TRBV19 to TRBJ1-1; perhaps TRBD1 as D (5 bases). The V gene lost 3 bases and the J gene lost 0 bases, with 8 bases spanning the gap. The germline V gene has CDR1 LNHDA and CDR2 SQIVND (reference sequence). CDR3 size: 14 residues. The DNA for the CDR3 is TGTGCCAGTAGTATGGCAGGGATGAACACTGAAGCTTTCTTT. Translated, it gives CASSMAGMNTEAFF.

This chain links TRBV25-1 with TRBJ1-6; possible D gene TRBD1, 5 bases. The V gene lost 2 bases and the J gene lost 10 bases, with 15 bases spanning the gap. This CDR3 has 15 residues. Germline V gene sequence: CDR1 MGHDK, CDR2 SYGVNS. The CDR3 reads CASSEAGRGESPLHF. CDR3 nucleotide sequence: TGTGCCAGCAGTGAAGCGGGGAGGGGAGAGTCACCCCTCCACTTT.

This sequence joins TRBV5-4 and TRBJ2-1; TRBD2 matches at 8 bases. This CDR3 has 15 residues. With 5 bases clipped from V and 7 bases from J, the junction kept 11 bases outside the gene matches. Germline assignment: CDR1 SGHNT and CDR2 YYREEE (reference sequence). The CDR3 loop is CASSPGLEPSNEQFF. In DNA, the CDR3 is TGTGCCAGCAGTCCGGGACTAGAGCCTTCTAATGAGCAGTTCTTC.

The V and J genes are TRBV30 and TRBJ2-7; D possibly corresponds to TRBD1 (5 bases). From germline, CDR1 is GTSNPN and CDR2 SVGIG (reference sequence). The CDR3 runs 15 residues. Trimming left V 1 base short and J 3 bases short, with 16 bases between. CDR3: CAWSARGQPGYEQYF. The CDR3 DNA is TGTGCCTGGAGTGCAAGGGGCCAGCCGGGCTACGAGCAGTACTTC.

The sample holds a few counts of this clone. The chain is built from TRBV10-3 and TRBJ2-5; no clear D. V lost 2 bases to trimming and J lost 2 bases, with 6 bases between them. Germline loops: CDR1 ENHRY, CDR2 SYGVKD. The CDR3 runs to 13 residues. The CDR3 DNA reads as TGTGCCATCAGTGAGCCTACTCAAGAGACCCAGTACTTC. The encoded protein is CAISEPTQETQYF.

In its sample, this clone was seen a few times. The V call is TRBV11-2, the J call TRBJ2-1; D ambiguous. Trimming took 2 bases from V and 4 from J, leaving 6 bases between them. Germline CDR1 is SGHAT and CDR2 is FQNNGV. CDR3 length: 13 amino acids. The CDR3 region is CASSLKRYNEQFF. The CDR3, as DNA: TGTGCCAGCAGCTTAAAGCGTTACAATGAGCAGTTCTTC.

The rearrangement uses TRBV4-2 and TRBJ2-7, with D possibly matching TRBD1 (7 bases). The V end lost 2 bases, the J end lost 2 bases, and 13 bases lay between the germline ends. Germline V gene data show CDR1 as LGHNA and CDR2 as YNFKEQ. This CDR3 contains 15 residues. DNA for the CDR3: TGTGCCAGCAGCCAAAGACAGGGAGGCCCCTACGAGCAGTACTTC. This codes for CASSQRQGGPYEQYF.

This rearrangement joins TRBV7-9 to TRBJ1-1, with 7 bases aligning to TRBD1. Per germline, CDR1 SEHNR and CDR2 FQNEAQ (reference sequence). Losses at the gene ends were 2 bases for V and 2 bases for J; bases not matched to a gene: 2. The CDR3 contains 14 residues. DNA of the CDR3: TGTGCCAGCAGCTTAAGGGACAGTAACACTGAAGCTTTCTTT. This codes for CASSLRDSNTEAFF.

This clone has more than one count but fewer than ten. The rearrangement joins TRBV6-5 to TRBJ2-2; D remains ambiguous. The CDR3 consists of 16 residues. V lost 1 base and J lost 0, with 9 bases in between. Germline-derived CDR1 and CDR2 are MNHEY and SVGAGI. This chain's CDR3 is CASSYWATSNTGELFF. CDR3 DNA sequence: TGTGCCAGCAGTTACTGGGCAACCTCGAACACCGGGGAGCTGTTTTTT.

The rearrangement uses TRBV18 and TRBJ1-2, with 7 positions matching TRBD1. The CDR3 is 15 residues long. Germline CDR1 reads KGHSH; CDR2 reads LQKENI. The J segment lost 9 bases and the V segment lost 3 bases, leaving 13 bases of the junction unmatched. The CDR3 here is CASSPLAGTVFSYTF. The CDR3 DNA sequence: TGTGCCAGCTCACCTTTGGCCGGGACAGTATTTAGCTACACCTTC.

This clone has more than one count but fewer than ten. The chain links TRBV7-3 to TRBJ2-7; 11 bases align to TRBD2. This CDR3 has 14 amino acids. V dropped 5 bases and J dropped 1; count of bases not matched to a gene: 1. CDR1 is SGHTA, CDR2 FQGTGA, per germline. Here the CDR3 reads CASSPSGGSYEQYF. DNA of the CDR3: TGTGCCAGCAGCCCTAGCGGGGGGTCCTACGAGCAGTACTTC.

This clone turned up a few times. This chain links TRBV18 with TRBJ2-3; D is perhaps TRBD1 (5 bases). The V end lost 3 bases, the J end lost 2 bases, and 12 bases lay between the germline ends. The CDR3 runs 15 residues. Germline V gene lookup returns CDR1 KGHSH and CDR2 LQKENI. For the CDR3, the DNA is TGTGCCAGCTCACCGGATCGACAGACCACAGATACGCAGTATTTT. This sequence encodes CASSPDRQTTDTQYF. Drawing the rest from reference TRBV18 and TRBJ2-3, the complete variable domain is NAGVMQNPRHLVRRRGQEARLRCSPMKGHSHVYWYRQLPEEGLKFMVYLQKENIIDESGMPKERFSAEFPKEGPSILRIQQVVRGDSAAYFCASSPDRQTTDTQYFGPGTRLTVL.

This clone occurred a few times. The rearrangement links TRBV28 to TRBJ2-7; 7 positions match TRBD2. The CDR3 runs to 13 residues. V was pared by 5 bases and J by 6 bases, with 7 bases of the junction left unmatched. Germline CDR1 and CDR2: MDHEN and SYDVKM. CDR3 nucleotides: TGTGCCAGCAGTCCGCCGGGGGGTCGCGAGCAGTACTTC. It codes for CASSPPGGREQYF.

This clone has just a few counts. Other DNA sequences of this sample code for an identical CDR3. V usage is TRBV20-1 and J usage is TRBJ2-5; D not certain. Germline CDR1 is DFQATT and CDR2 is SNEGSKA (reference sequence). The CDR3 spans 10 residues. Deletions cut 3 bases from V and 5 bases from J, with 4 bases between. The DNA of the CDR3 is TGCAGTGCTAGTCAGGAGACCCAGTACTTC. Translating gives CSASQETQYF.

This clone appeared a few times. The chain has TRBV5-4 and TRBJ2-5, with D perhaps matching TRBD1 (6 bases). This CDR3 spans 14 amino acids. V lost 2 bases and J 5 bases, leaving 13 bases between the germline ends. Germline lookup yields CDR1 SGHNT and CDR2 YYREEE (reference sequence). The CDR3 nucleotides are TGTGCCAGCAGCTTCAACAGGGCATGGGAGACCCAGTACTTC. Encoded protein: CASSFNRAWETQYF.

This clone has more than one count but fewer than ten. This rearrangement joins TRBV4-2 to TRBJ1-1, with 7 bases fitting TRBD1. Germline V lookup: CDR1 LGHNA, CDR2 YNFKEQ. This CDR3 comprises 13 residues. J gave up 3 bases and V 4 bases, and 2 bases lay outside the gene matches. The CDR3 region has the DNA TGTGCCAGCAGCCGTGACAGGGACACTGAAGCTTTCTTT. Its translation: CASSRDRDTEAFF.

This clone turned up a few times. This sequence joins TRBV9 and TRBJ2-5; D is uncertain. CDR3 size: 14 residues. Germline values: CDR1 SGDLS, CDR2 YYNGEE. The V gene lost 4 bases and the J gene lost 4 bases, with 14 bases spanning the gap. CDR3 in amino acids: CASSPSFVGETQYF. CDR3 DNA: TGTGCCAGCAGCCCTTCCTTTGTCGGAGAGACCCAGTACTTC. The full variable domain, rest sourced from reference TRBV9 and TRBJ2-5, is DSGVTQTPKHLITATGQRVTLRCSPRSGDLSVYWYQQSLDQGLQFLIQYYNGEERAKGNILERFSAQQFPDLHSELNLSSLELGDSALYFCASSPSFVGETQYFGPGTRLLVL.

CDR3 sequence (DNA): TGTGCCAGCAGCCAAGGGGGCACAGATACGCAGTATTTT. It encodes CASSQGGTDTQYF. The chain carries TRBV7-3 and TRBJ2-3; TRBD1 is a possible D gene (5 bases). Trimming cost V 5 bases and J 1 base, with 7 bases left between them. CDR3 size: 13 residues. The germline gives CDR1 SGHTA, CDR2 FQGTGA. Full variable domain (rest looked up from reference TRBV7-3 and TRBJ2-3): GAGVSQTPSNKVTEKGKYVELRCDPISGHTALYWYRQSLGQGPEFLIYFQGTGAADDSGLPNDRFFAVRPEGSVSTLKIQRTERGDSAVYLCASSQGGTDTQYFGPGTRLTVL.

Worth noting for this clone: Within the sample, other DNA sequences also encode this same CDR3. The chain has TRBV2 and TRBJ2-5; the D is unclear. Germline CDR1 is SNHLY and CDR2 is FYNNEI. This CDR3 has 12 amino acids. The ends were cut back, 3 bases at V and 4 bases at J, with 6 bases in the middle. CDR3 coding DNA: TGTGCCAGCAGTGAGGGCAGAGAGACCCAGTACTTC. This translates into CASSEGRETQYF. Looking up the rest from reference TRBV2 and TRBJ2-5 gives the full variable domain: EPEVTQTPSHQVTQMGQEVILRCVPISNHLYFYWYRQILGQKVEFLVSFYNNEISEKSEIFDDQFSVERPDGSNFTLKIRSTKLEDSAMYFCASSEGRETQYFGPGTRLLVL.

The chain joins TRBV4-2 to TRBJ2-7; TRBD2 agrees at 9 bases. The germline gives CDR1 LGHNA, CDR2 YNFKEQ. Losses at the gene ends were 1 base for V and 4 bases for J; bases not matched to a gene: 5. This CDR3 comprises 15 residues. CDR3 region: CASSQVAGGAYEQYF. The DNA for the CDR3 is TGTGCCAGCAGCCAAGTTGCGGGGGGGGCGTACGAGCAGTACTTC.

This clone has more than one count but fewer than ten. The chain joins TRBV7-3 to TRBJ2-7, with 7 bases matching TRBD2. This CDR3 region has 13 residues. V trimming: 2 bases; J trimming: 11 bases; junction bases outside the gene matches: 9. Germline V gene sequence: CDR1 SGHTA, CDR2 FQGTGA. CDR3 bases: TGTGCCAGCAGCTTATCTGCACCGGGACTAAAGTACTTC. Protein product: CASSLSAPGLKYF.

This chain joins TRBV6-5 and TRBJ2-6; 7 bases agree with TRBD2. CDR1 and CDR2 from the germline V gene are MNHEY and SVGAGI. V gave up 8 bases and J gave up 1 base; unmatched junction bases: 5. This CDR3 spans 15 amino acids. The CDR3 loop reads CASASGGSGANVLTF. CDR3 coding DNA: TGTGCCAGCGCCTCGGGAGGTTCTGGGGCCAACGTCCTGACTTTC.

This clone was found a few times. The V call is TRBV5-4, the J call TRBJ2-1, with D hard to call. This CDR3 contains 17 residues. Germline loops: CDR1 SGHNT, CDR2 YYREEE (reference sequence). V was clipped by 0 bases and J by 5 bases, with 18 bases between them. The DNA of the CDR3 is TGTGCCAGCAGCTTGGGGTTGAGGAGACTCGGCCACAATGAGCAGTTCTTC. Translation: CASSLGLRRLGHNEQFF.

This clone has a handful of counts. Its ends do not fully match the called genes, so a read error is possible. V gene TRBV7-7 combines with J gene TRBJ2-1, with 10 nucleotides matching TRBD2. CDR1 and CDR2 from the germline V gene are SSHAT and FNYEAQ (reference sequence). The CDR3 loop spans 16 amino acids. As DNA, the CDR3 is TGTGCTAGCAGTCCTAGCGGGGGCCACTCCTACAATGAGCAGTTCTTC. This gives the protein CASSPSGGHSYNEQFF.